The 26 T cell receptor beta chains reported below all come from one sample, sequenced in a study of blood T cell repertoires in COVID-19 (TCRdb year 2020). The method was the immunoSEQ multiplex PCR assay. TCRdb re-hosts the immuneACCESS table, in-frame sequences only. Its copies lack some clones; in the studies checked, an unresolved V gene accounts for under half of them, and the cause for the rest is not known. The sample data list 210,000 or so clones, and approximately 85% of these were observed just once. The ten largest make up approximately 5% of the sample. Sequencing was performed on peripheral blood. The receptor source for this set is a woman aged 70-85 years with active or convalescent COVID-19.

The chain couples TRBV2 to TRBJ2-3; 10 positions agree with TRBD2. Germline V lookup: CDR1 SNHLY, CDR2 FYNNEI. This CDR3 is built from 16 residues. The junction had 4 bases not matched to a gene; V was cut back by 4 bases and J by 0 bases. This chain's CDR3 is CASSGLAGGSTDTQYF. CDR3 in DNA: TGTGCCAGCAGTGGTTTAGCGGGAGGTAGCACAGATACGCAGTATTTT.

This chain uses TRBV6-1 with TRBJ1-3, with TRBD1 matching over 9 bases. V trimming: 3 bases; J trimming: 3 bases; junction bases outside the gene matches: 12. Germline V gives CDR1 MNHNS, CDR2 SASEGT. This CDR3 is 18 amino acids long. The DNA of the CDR3 is TGTGCCAGCAGTGAGCCCCGGGACAGGGAGGTTCGTGGAAACACCATATATTTT. Residues: CASSEPRDREVRGNTIYF.

CDR3 nucleotide sequence: TGCGCCAGCAGTCAATCGGAGCCCTCGTACCGCGAGCAGTACTTC. This gives the protein CASSQSEPSYREQYF. This chain connects TRBV23-1 to TRBJ2-7; no reliable D call. TRBV23-1 is given ORF status, its function remaining uncertain. Trimming stripped 0 bases from V and 6 bases from J, with 15 bases between. CDR3 length: 15 residues.

This chain's CDR3 is CASSQAPGLSLYEQYF. The CDR3 DNA reads as TGTGCCAGCAGCCAAGCGCCGGGACTATCCCTCTACGAGCAGTACTTC. The chain uses TRBV3-1 (or the pseudogene TRBV3-2) and TRBJ2-7; 7 bases align to TRBD2. Germline-derived CDR1 and CDR2 are LGHDT and YNNKEL (reference sequence). The trim removed 1 base at V and 3 bases at J, leaving 9 bases unmatched. The length of the CDR3 is 16 residues.

Only one count was recorded for this clone. This chain joins TRBV4-1 and TRBJ2-5; 14 bases match TRBD2. The CDR3 is made up of 17 amino acids. Germline CDR1 MGHRA, CDR2 YSYEKL. The J segment lost 3 bases and the V segment lost 1 base, leaving 4 bases of the junction unmatched. In DNA, the CDR3 is TGCGCCAGCAGCCAAGGGGGGGGACTAGCGGGAGAAGAGACCCAGTACTTC. Translation gives CASSQGGGLAGEETQYF.

This clone has just one count. The gene calls are TRBV7-9 and TRBJ1-6; D gene unclear. Germline loops: CDR1 SEHNR, CDR2 FQNEAQ (reference sequence). The germline V and J ends were trimmed by 5 bases and 5 bases, with 13 bases remaining between them. The CDR3 is made up of 15 amino acids. CDR3: CASSPGEGNNSPLHF. The CDR3 coding sequence is TGTGCCAGCAGCCCCGGGGAGGGAAATAATTCACCCCTCCACTTT. The full variable domain, rest sourced from reference TRBV7-9 and TRBJ1-6, is DTGVSQNPRHKITKRGQNVTFRCDPISEHNRLYWYRQTLGQGPEFLTYFQNEAQLEKSRLLSDRFSAERPKGSFSTLEIQRTEQGDSAMYLCASSPGEGNNSPLHFGNGTRLTVT.

V gene TRBV2 combines with J gene TRBJ2-5, with 7 bases lining up with TRBD2. Germline V lookup: CDR1 SNHLY, CDR2 FYNNEI. V dropped 7 bases and J dropped 5; count of bases not matched to a gene: 10. The CDR3 is 14 amino acids. CDR3 DNA sequence: TGTGCCAGCAATTGGCTAGCGGAGGGGGAGACCCAGTACTTC. Encoded protein: CASNWLAEGETQYF. Full variable domain (outside the CDR3, taken from reference TRBV2 and TRBJ2-5): EPEVTQTPSHQVTQMGQEVILRCVPISNHLYFYWYRQILGQKVEFLVSFYNNEISEKSEIFDDQFSVERPDGSNFTLKIRSTKLEDSAMYFCASNWLAEGETQYFGPGTRLLVL.

The rearrangement joins TRBV7-8 to TRBJ2-1, with D perhaps matching TRBD1 (5 bases). V dropped 5 bases and J dropped 12 bases, with 14 bases sitting between them. In germline, CDR1 is SGHVS, CDR2 FQNEAQ. CDR3 length: 12 residues. In nucleotides, the CDR3 is TGTGCCAGCAGCCCGTTTGGACAAGCGCAGTTCTTC. Translation: CASSPFGQAQFF.

This clone was counted once. The genes are TRBV28 and TRBJ1-2; TRBD1 aligns across 8 bases. CDR1 and CDR2 from the germline V gene are MDHEN and SYDVKM. V lost 2 bases to trimming and J lost 8 bases; unmatched junction nucleotides: 4. The CDR3 consists of 13 residues. CDR3 loop: CASSLGRDRGYTF. The CDR3 region has the DNA TGTGCCAGCAGTTTAGGCAGGGACAGGGGCTACACCTTC.

This sequence joins TRBV5-4 and TRBJ1-2; 9 bases are shared with TRBD1. V shed 4 bases and J 8 bases; nucleotides not matched to a gene: 15. Germline CDR1 and CDR2: SGHNT and YYREEE (reference sequence). The CDR3 is made up of 16 amino acids. CDR3 sequence reads: CASSPDPRTGVKGYTF. As DNA, the CDR3 is TGTGCCAGCAGCCCCGACCCTAGGACAGGGGTAAAAGGCTACACCTTC.

The CDR3 DNA reads as TGTGCCAGCAGCGTAGCTTGGGGGGTTTACAATGAGCAGTTCTTC. This codes for CASSVAWGVYNEQFF. The chain employs TRBV9 and TRBJ2-1; maybe TRBD2 (6 bases). Per the germline V gene, CDR1 is SGDLS and CDR2 is YYNGEE. With 0 bases removed from V and 4 bases from J, the gap between germline ends came to 11 bases. The CDR3 loop spans 15 amino acids.

V gene TRBV4-2 combines with J gene TRBJ2-1; D not certain. The CDR3 loop spans 13 amino acids. The germline V gene encodes CDR1 LGHNA and CDR2 YNFKEQ. V lost 0 bases to trimming and J lost 10 bases, with 10 bases between them. This chain's CDR3 is CASSQDLLGEQFF. The CDR3 DNA reads TGTGCCAGCAGCCAAGACCTACTCGGGGAGCAGTTCTTC.

J is TRBJ1-2 and V is TRBV9; TRBD1 aligns across 8 bases. CDR3 length equals 12 residues. Germline V gene lookup returns CDR1 SGDLS and CDR2 YYNGEE. V gave up 5 bases and J gave up 4 bases; unmatched junction bases: 1. Written as DNA, the CDR3 is TGTGCCAGCAGTGACAGGGGCTATGGCTACACCTTC. The encoded protein is CASSDRGYGYTF. Full variable domain (outside the CDR3, taken from reference TRBV9 and TRBJ1-2): DSGVTQTPKHLITATGQRVTLRCSPRSGDLSVYWYQQSLDQGLQFLIQYYNGEERAKGNILERFSAQQFPDLHSELNLSSLELGDSALYFCASSDRGYGYTFGSGTRLTVV.

The J gene is TRBJ2-2, the V gene TRBV30; the D gene is possibly TRBD2 (7 bases). V lost 4 bases, J lost 2 bases, and 11 bases lay in between. Germline CDR1 GTSNPN, CDR2 SVGIG (reference sequence). The CDR3 has 14 residues. CDR3 nucleotide sequence: TGTGCCTGGAAGGGGGGGCTAAACACCGGGGAGCTGTTTTTT. Translating it yields CAWKGGLNTGELFF.

The rearrangement joins TRBV4-1 to TRBJ2-2, with D possibly matching TRBD2 (6 bases). The CDR3 covers 16 residues. The V gene's germline CDR1 is MGHRA and CDR2 YSYEKL. V lost 1 base, J lost 1 base, and 10 bases lay in between. The chain's CDR3 is CASSQGASVNTGELFF. CDR3 DNA sequence: TGCGCCAGCAGCCAAGGGGCTAGCGTGAACACCGGGGAGCTGTTTTTT.

This clone occurred a few times. This chain connects TRBV9 to TRBJ2-2, with 10 bases fitting TRBD1. CDR1 is SGDLS and CDR2 is YYNGEE in the germline V gene. The CDR3 covers 16 residues. The ends lost 3 bases at V and 5 bases at J; junction bases unmatched: 7. The CDR3: CASSGYRGQGTGELFF. CDR3 bases: TGTGCCAGCAGCGGCTACAGGGGACAGGGGACCGGGGAGCTGTTTTTT. The full variable domain, with the rest looked up from reference TRBV9 and TRBJ2-2, is DSGVTQTPKHLITATGQRVTLRCSPRSGDLSVYWYQQSLDQGLQFLIQYYNGEERAKGNILERFSAQQFPDLHSELNLSSLELGDSALYFCASSGYRGQGTGELFFGEGSRLTVL.

Regarding this clone: Other DNA sequences in this specimen translate into the identical CDR3. The J gene is TRBJ2-3, the V gene TRBV11-3; 8 nucleotides line up with TRBD2. This CDR3 region has 14 residues. The germline gives CDR1 SGHNT, CDR2 YENEEA. V dropped 5 bases and J dropped 4; count of bases not matched to a gene: 5. CDR3 DNA: TGTGCCAGCAGCCCCGGGGGGGGCGCAGATACGCAGTATTTT. It translates to CASSPGGGADTQYF.

The chain recombines TRBV30 with TRBJ2-2; 8 nucleotides match TRBD2. After removal of 0 bases from V and 0 bases from J, the junction contained 6 bases not matched to a gene. This CDR3 is built from 17 residues. CDR1 and CDR2 (germline): GTSNPN, SVGIG (reference sequence). CDR3 amino acids: CAWSVGVAGPNTGELFF. CDR3 nucleotide sequence: TGTGCCTGGAGTGTAGGGGTAGCGGGGCCGAACACCGGGGAGCTGTTTTTT. Full variable domain (remainder filled in from reference TRBV30 and TRBJ2-2): SQTIHQWPATLVQPVGSPLSLECTVEGTSNPNLYWYRQAAGRGLQLLFYSVGIGQISSEVPQNLSASRPQDRQFILSSKKLLLSDSGFYLCAWSVGVAGPNTGELFFGEGSRLTVL.

There are a few counts of this clone. The chain uses TRBV5-1 and TRBJ1-1; D is ambiguous. Germline CDR1 SGHRS, CDR2 YFSETQ. Trimming took off 1 base at V and 4 bases at J, with 14 bases between the two ends. The CDR3 contains 15 residues. The CDR3 DNA sequence: TGCGCCAGCAGCTTGATCCTGCCGGGAGTCACTGAAGCTTTCTTT. Residues: CASSLILPGVTEAFF.

The CDR3: CASSAGQGPNQPQHF. The CDR3 DNA reads as TGTGCCAGTAGCGCTGGACAGGGGCCGAATCAGCCCCAGCATTTT. The chain is built from TRBV19 and TRBJ1-5; the match to TRBD1 covers 9 bases. CDR3 length equals 15 residues. V gave up 6 bases and J gave up 4 bases; unmatched junction bases: 7. Germline CDR1 and CDR2: LNHDA and SQIVND (reference sequence).

This clone appeared a single time. The rearrangement uses TRBV20-1 and TRBJ2-3, with D unresolved. V was trimmed by 5 bases and J by 10 bases, leaving 13 bases between them. This CDR3 has 11 amino acids. The germline V gene has CDR1 DFQATT and CDR2 SNEGSKA (reference sequence). CDR3 amino acids: CSAPGFEAQYF. CDR3 sequence (DNA): TGCAGTGCTCCCGGGTTTGAGGCGCAGTATTTT.

By sample share, this clone is medium-sized. The chain employs TRBV3-1 (or the pseudogene TRBV3-2) and TRBJ2-4; perhaps TRBD2 as D (6 bases). Trimming removed 1 base at V and 0 bases at J, with 13 bases between. CDR1 and CDR2 (germline): LGHDT, YNNKEL (reference sequence). The CDR3 has 17 amino acids. The CDR3 DNA reads as TGTGCCAGCAGCCAAGGGTCCGCGGGACTAGCCAAAAACATTCAGTACTTC. Amino acid sequence: CASSQGSAGLAKNIQYF.

The genes are TRBV5-6 and TRBJ2-1, with 9 nucleotides matching TRBD2. The J segment lost 2 bases and the V segment lost 6 bases, leaving 15 bases of the junction unmatched. Germline-derived CDR1 and CDR2 are SGHDT and YYEEEE. The CDR3 extends over 18 amino acids. The CDR3 spells CASTTTLAGGLPYNEQFF. CDR3 in DNA: TGTGCCAGCACCACCACTCTGGCGGGAGGGCTCCCCTACAATGAGCAGTTCTTC.

V is TRBV11-3 and J is TRBJ2-1, with 13 bases identical to TRBD2. The CDR3 loop spans 17 amino acids. Germline V gene sequence: CDR1 SGHNT, CDR2 YENEEA. V was pared by 5 bases and J by 7 bases, with 11 bases of the junction left unmatched. CDR3 protein: CASSGGRTSGSRNEQFF. CDR3 coding DNA: TGTGCCAGCAGCGGCGGCCGGACTAGCGGGAGTAGGAATGAGCAGTTCTTC.

J is TRBJ2-1 and V is TRBV18, with TRBD2 as a possible D gene (6 bases). Germline V gene lookup returns CDR1 KGHSH and CDR2 LQKENI. The length of the CDR3 is 15 residues. V shed 6 bases and J shed 6 bases, with 18 bases lying between them. This CDR3 reads CASSPTELAFNEQFF. The CDR3, as DNA: TGTGCCAGCTCCCCTACCGAGCTAGCGTTCAATGAGCAGTTCTTC. Full variable domain (missing parts from reference TRBV18 and TRBJ2-1): NAGVMQNPRHLVRRRGQEARLRCSPMKGHSHVYWYRQLPEEGLKFMVYLQKENIIDESGMPKERFSAEFPKEGPSILRIQQVVRGDSAAYFCASSPTELAFNEQFFGPGTRLTVL.

The chain couples TRBV5-4 to TRBJ2-5, with D possibly being TRBD1 (7 bases). The CDR3 runs 16 residues. The V gene lost 0 bases and the J gene lost 7 bases, with 19 bases spanning the gap. CDR1 SGHNT and CDR2 YYREEE come from the germline V gene (reference sequence). The DNA of the CDR3 is TGTGCCAGCAGCTTGGGCGGGACAGACAGCCCCCGGACCCAGTACTTC. Residues: CASSLGGTDSPRTQYF.